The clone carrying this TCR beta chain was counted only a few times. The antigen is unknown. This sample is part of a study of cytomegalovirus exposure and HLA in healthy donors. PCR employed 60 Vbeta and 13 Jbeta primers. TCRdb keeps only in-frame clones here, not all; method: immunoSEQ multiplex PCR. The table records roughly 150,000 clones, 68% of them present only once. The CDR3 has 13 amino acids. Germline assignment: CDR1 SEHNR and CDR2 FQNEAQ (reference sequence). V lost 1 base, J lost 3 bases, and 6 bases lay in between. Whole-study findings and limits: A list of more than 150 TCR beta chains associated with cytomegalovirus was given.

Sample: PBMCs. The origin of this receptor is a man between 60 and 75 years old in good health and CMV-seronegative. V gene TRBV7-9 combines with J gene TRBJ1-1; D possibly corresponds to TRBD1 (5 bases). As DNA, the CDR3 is TGTGCCAGCAGCTTAGGACAGTACACTGAAGCTTTCTTT. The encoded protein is CASSLGQYTEAFF.